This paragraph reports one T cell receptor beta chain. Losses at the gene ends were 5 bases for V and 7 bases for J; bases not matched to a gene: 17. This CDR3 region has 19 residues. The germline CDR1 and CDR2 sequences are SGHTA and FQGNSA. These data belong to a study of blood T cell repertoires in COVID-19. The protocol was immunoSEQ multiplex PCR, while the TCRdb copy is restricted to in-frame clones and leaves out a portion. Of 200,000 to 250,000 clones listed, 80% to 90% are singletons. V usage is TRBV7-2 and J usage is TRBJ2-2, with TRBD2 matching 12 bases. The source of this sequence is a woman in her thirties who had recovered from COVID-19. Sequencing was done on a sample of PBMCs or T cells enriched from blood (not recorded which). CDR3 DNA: TGTGCCAGCAGCGCCGGACTAGCGGGATCCCTGCAATCGGGCGGGGAGCTGTTTTTT. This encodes CASSAGLAGSLQSGGELFF.